The clone carrying this T cell receptor beta chain occurred a few times. Its antigen is not identified. With 6 bases removed from V and 12 bases from J, the gap between germline ends came to 15 bases. Germline V lookup: CDR1 MNHEY, CDR2 SVGAGI. The length of the CDR3 is 12 residues. This specimen comes from a study of T cells in Graves' hyperthyroidism and ophthalmopathy. Findings and limits, study-wide: Stable hyperthyroidism and ophthalmopathy were separated using 13 V-J signatures. Most clonotypes that expanded in the thyroid above 0.001 also showed up in blood.

The PBMCs had their origin in approximately 10 ml of fresh peripheral blood. TCR beta CDR3 region amplification was performed from RNA transcripts. During a first-round RT-PCR of the TCR CDR3, the HTBI primer set was used. In TCRdb, the multiplex PCR reads were re-called with MiXCR into one record per CDR3 protein. The data show approximately 530,000 distinct CDR3 sequences, with approximately 16% seen just once and 15% to 20% held by the top ten. Material for sequencing was blood. The chain recombines TRBV6-5 with TRBJ2-1; D is uncertain. This clonotype originated in a woman aged 18-35 years with Graves' hyperthyroidism. The DNA for the CDR3 is TGTGCCAGCAGCTTTACCTCGGGTAGGCAGTTCTTC. This gives the protein CASSFTSGRQFF.